This TCR beta chain originates from a study of graft-versus-host responses after intestinal transplantation. Regarding the study as a whole: Investigators detected GvH clones in recipient marrow, with some emerging earlier in ileum or blood.

Clones were sequenced by immunoSEQ multiplex PCR, and TCRdb holds only the in-frame ones, with some missing. The sample holds 98,000 or so clones, roughly nine tenths seen once. Trimming shortened V by 3 bases and J by 4 bases, and 20 bases separated the two germline ends. This CDR3 region has 17 residues. Germline lookup yields CDR1 SGHTA and CDR2 FQGNSA. On this clone itself: Its antigen is as yet unknown.

Sequences were derived from unstimulated CD4+ T cells sorted from spleen or lymph node cells, sampled before intestinal transplant. This TCR came from a human donor who received an intestinal transplant. The V and J genes are TRBV7-2 and TRBJ2-3; D remains ambiguous. Here the CDR3 reads CASSFPLPVRIADTQYF. In DNA form, the CDR3 reads TGTGCCAGCAGCTTCCCCCTCCCAGTACGTATCGCAGATACGCAGTATTTT.